This T cell receptor beta chain was found in a study of shared clonotypes between healthy human individuals. Sequencing used immunoSEQ multiplex PCR; TCRdb keeps in-frame clones, though not all of them. The profile shows more than 900,000 clones, around 82% of them singletons. Sequenced: memory CD4+ T cells from PBMCs. Documented subset: CD45RA-negative fraction. This TCR was recovered from a man between 18 and 29 years old in good health. Some clones in this sample may be carry-over from other donors' samples.

This chain's CDR3 is CASSPPRADTQYF. CDR3 DNA sequence: TGTGCCAGCAGCCCACCCCGAGCAGATACGCAGTATTTT. The V call is TRBV5-4, the J call TRBJ2-3, with D unresolved. The CDR3 runs 13 residues. Germline V CDR1 and CDR2: SGHNT, YYREEE (reference sequence). Trimming pared 4 bases from V and 4 bases from J, leaving 10 bases between.